Presented here are 4 T cell receptor beta chains from one specimen sequenced in a study of blood T cell repertoires in COVID-19 (dated by TCRdb to 2018 to 2021). The library was built by means of the immunoSEQ multiplex PCR assay. Entries here come from immuneACCESS through TCRdb and include only in-frame sequences with V and J called. Some clones fail to appear in such tables; in the studies checked, an unresolved V gene covers under half of the shortfall, and the cause of the remainder is unknown. This sample comprises roughly 380,000 clones, about 91% of them detected only once. The biggest ten clones account for roughly 1.4% of the sample. Sequenced sample: peripheral blood. All receptors derive from a woman in her forties with COVID-19, enrolled during active disease.

The chain links TRBV19 to TRBJ2-7; 10 bases match TRBD2. The V and J ends lost 10 bases and 3 bases, in that order; junction bases with no gene match: 12. From germline, CDR1 is LNHDA and CDR2 SQIVND (reference sequence). This CDR3 contains 15 residues. CDR3 nucleotides: TGTGCCACCTCCTGGCTAGCGGGAGCAGGCTACGAGCAGTACTTC. Residues: CATSWLAGAGYEQYF.

The chain's CDR3 is CASSDVGLNTEAFF. The DNA of the CDR3 is TGTGCCAGCAGTGACGTCGGGTTGAACACTGAAGCTTTCTTT. The rearrangement uses TRBV2 and TRBJ1-1; no firm D call. Germline V gives CDR1 SNHLY, CDR2 FYNNEI. Trimming shortened V by 3 bases and J by 0 bases, and 8 bases separated the two germline ends. This CDR3 contains 14 residues.

The genes are TRBV21-1 and TRBJ2-2; the listed D gene, TRBD1, was not tested against the DNA. TRBV21-1 is described as a pseudogene. CDR3 length: 14 amino acids. The CDR3 loop is CASSPLQGTGELFF. CDR3 in DNA: TGTGCCAGCAGCCCCCTACAGGGGACCGGGGAGCTGTTTTTT.

V gene TRBV19 combines with J gene TRBJ2-2; 7 positions agree with TRBD1. Trimming cost V 6 bases and J 6 bases; bases outside gene matches: 7. CDR3 length: 14 amino acids. Per the germline V gene, CDR1 is LNHDA and CDR2 is SQIVND (reference sequence). The CDR3 DNA is TGTGCCAGTAGCACCGGGACAGTGGCCGGGGAGCTGTTTTTT. Protein product: CASSTGTVAGELFF.